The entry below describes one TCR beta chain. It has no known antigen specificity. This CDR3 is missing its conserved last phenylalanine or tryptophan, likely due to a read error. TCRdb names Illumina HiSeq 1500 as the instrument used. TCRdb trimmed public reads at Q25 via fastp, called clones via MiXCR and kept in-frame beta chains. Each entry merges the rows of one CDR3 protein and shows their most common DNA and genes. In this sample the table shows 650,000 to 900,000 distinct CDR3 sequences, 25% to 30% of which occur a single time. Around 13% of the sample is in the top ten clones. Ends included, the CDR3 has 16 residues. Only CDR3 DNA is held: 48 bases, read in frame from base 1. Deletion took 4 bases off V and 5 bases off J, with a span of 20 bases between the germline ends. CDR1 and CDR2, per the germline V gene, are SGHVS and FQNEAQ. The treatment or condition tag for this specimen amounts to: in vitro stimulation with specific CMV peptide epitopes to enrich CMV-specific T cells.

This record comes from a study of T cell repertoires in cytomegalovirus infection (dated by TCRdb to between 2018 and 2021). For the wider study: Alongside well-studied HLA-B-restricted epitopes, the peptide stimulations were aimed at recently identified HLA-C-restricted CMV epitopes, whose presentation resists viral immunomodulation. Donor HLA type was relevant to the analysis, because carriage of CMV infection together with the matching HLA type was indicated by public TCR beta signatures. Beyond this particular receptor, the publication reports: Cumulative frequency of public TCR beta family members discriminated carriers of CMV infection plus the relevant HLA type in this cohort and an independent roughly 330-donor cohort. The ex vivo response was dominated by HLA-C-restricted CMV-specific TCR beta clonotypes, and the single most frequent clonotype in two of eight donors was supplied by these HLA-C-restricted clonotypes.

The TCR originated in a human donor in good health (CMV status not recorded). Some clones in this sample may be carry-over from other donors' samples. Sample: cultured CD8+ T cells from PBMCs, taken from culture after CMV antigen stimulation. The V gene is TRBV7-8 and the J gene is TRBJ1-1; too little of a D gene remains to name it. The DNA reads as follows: TGTGCCAGCAGCTCGTTTCATGCGGCGCATGGGACTGAAGCTTTCCTT. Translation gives CASSSFHAAHGTEAFL.